This T cell receptor beta chain was sequenced in a study of Ad26.COV2.S vaccination and SARS-CoV-2 variants. Turning to the study itself: Donor participated within the Ad26.COV2.S arm of the COV1001 trial. Study results and limitations: It was found that vaccine and placebo recipients had similar non-spike TCR breadth.

Looked up from germline, CDR1 is MNHEY and CDR2 is SMNVEV (reference sequence). V was pared by 5 bases and J by 4 bases, with 18 bases between. This CDR3 contains 17 residues. Measured with immunoSEQ multiplex PCR; TCRdb has only the in-frame clones, and not every one. This sample has fewer than 400,000 clones, with roughly 84% found just once. Treatment meaning: around 19 received Ad26.COV2.S at low or high dose, single or two shots; five or six received placebo; per-sample allocation not given. Day 63 after the first vaccine or placebo injection was the time point for sampling. This clone has just one count. Its specificity is not known.

The rearrangement links TRBV27 to TRBJ2-6; perhaps TRBD2 as D (5 bases). The source material was peripheral blood, sampled in a trial of Ad26.COV2.S vaccine versus placebo. The sequence came from a person between 18 and 65 years old who received the Ad26.COV2.S COVID-19 vaccine or a placebo. As DNA, the CDR3 is TGTGCCAGCAGTCCCCCCCCGGGGTGGGCCGGGGCCAACGTCCTGACTTTC. Translating it yields CASSPPPGWAGANVLTF.